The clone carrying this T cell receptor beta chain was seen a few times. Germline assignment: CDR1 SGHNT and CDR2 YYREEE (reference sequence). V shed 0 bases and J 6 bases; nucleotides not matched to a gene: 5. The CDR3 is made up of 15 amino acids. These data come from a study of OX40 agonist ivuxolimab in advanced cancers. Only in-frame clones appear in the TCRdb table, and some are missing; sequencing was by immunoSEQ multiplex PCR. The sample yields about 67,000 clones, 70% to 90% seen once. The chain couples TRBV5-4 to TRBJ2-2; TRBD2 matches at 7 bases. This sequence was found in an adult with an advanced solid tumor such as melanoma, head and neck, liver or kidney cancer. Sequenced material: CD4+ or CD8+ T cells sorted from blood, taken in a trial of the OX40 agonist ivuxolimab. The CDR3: CASSLVAGAPGELFF. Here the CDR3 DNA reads TGTGCCAGCAGCTTGGTGGCGGGAGCCCCCGGGGAGCTGTTTTTT.